Listed here are 21 T cell receptor beta chains from one sample, sequenced in a study of CD8+ T cells in alopecia areata. RNA was isolated and reverse transcribed to cDNA, the sequencing template. The repertoire was sequenced with immunoSEQ multiplex PCR; TCRdb's copy has only in-frame clones and lacks some. The sample holds roughly 250,000 clones, 67% seen once. The starting material was CD4+ T cells sorted from blood, obtained at week 0. These receptors all stem from a human donor with alopecia areata.

The chain is built from TRBV7-2 and TRBJ2-1; weak D call: TRBD1 (6 bases). V gave up 5 bases and J gave up 8 bases, with 22 bases separating them. There are 16 residues in the CDR3. Germline V gene sequence: CDR1 SGHTA, CDR2 FQGNSA. DNA of the CDR3: TGTGCCAGCAGCACTACCGTCAGGGGCGGGCGGGATGAGCAGTTCTTC. Protein: CASSTTVRGGRDEQFF. Drawing the rest from reference TRBV7-2 and TRBJ2-1, the complete variable domain is GAGVSQSPSNKVTEKGKDVELRCDPISGHTALYWYRQSLGQGLEFLIYFQGNSAPDKSGLPSDRFSAERTGGSVSTLTIQRTQQEDSAVYLCASSTTVRGGRDEQFFGPGTRLTVL.

This clone was seen only a few times. V and J are TRBV29-1 and TRBJ2-7; TRBD1 matches 8 bases. The length of the CDR3 is 13 residues. V shed 1 base and J 7 bases; nucleotides not matched to a gene: 6. Looked up from germline, CDR1 is SQVTM and CDR2 is ANQGSEA. The CDR3 loop reads CSVEGTGLVEQYF. The CDR3 region has the DNA TGCAGCGTTGAAGGGACAGGGTTGGTAGAGCAGTACTTC.

This chain joins TRBV29-1 and TRBJ1-2; unclear D gene. The CDR3 totals 11 residues. Germline values: CDR1 SQVTM, CDR2 ANQGSEA. The V gene lost 4 bases and the J gene lost 4 bases, with 7 bases spanning the gap. The CDR3, as DNA: TGCAGCGTTGCAAGTATCTATGGCTACACCTTC. This translates into CSVASIYGYTF.

J is TRBJ1-1 and V is TRBV4-2, with D possibly TRBD1 on 5 matching bases. V was clipped by 0 bases and J by 0 bases, with 11 bases between them. This CDR3 region has 16 residues. In germline, CDR1 is LGHNA, CDR2 YNFKEQ. CDR3 sequence (DNA): TGTGCCAGCAGCCAAGATGCGGGGGGGATGAACACTGAAGCTTTCTTT. It specifies CASSQDAGGMNTEAFF.

J is TRBJ2-7 and V is TRBV4-1; D is unclear. Trimming took off 1 base at V and 7 bases at J, with 14 bases between the two ends. The germline V gene has CDR1 MGHRA and CDR2 YSYEKL. The CDR3 spans 14 residues. In DNA, the CDR3 is TGCGCCAGCAGCCAAGCCCGAACGATGGGGGAGCAGTACTTC. It specifies CASSQARTMGEQYF.

This chain links TRBV29-1 with TRBJ2-5, with D unresolved. V was shortened by 4 bases and J by 3 bases, with 9 bases between the two germline ends. In germline, CDR1 is SQVTM, CDR2 ANQGSEA. This CDR3 contains 12 residues. The CDR3 coding sequence is TGCAGCGTTGGGGCCTGGGAAGAGACCCAGTACTTC. Its protein product is CSVGAWEETQYF.

This clone was counted only a few times. The chain has TRBV4-2 and TRBJ2-1; D is ambiguous. The length of the CDR3 is 15 residues. The V end was cut by 0 bases, the J end by 4 bases, with 10 bases between. The V gene's germline CDR1 is LGHNA and CDR2 YNFKEQ. This CDR3 reads CASSQDRFGYNEQFF. DNA for the CDR3: TGTGCCAGCAGCCAAGATCGGTTCGGGTACAATGAGCAGTTCTTC.

The chain is built from TRBV29-1 and TRBJ2-1; D gene uncertain. The CDR3 runs to 11 residues. V was trimmed by 7 bases and J by 10 bases, leaving 14 bases between them. Germline lookup yields CDR1 SQVTM and CDR2 ANQGSEA. The CDR3 DNA follows: TGCAGCGCTCACCCCTTGACGGAGCAGTTCTTC. This sequence encodes CSAHPLTEQFF.

The rearrangement joins TRBV7-8 to TRBJ2-2; D is undetermined. This CDR3 spans 12 amino acids. Germline CDR1 is SGHVS and CDR2 is FQNEAQ. The ends were cut back, 1 base at V and 8 bases at J, with 5 bases in the middle. CDR3 bases: TGTGCCAGCAGCTTAGGCGAGGGGGAGCTGTTTTTT. Amino acid sequence: CASSLGEGELFF.

This chain links TRBV7-2 with TRBJ1-4; D not certain. CDR1 is SGHTA, CDR2 FQGNSA, per germline. V lost 5 bases to trimming and J lost 8 bases, with 15 bases between them. The CDR3 runs to 14 residues. CDR3 sequence reads: CASSPGPANEKLFF. CDR3 DNA sequence: TGTGCCAGCAGCCCCGGGCCAGCGAACGAAAAACTGTTTTTT.

The chain employs TRBV30 and TRBJ1-2; no definite D call. Trimming pared 3 bases from V and 9 bases from J, leaving 14 bases between. The germline gives CDR1 GTSNPN, CDR2 SVGIG (reference sequence). The CDR3 sequence is 12 residues long. The CDR3 spells CAWSAGPLRYTF. In DNA form, the CDR3 reads TGTGCCTGGAGCGCAGGCCCCCTTCGCTACACCTTC.

This sequence joins TRBV19 and TRBJ2-3; possibly TRBD2 for D (6 bases). The CDR3 length is 15 residues. Trimming left V 6 bases short and J 2 bases short, with 15 bases between. Germline CDR1 is LNHDA and CDR2 is SQIVND (reference sequence). CDR3 sequence reads: CASRAGPQNTDTQYF. The CDR3 DNA reads TGTGCCAGTAGGGCGGGACCCCAGAACACAGATACGCAGTATTTT.

This clone was found a few times. V gene TRBV7-2 combines with J gene TRBJ2-1; D remains unclear. This CDR3 contains 15 residues. Germline CDR1 is SGHTA and CDR2 is FQGNSA. V shed 4 bases and J shed 5 bases, with 15 bases lying between them. Here the CDR3 reads CASSSQGPLDNEQFF. CDR3 coding DNA: TGTGCCAGCAGCTCCCAAGGGCCCTTAGACAATGAGCAGTTCTTC.

J is TRBJ1-1 and V is TRBV5-1, with 9 bases identical to TRBD1. From germline, CDR1 is SGHRS and CDR2 YFSETQ. V shed 4 bases, J shed 0 bases, and the junction held 4 bases outside the gene matches. This CDR3 is 15 amino acids long. The CDR3 coding sequence is TGCGCCAGCAGCGGCGGGACAGGGCTGAACACTGAAGCTTTCTTT. It is translated as CASSGGTGLNTEAFF. The full variable domain, completed using reference TRBV5-1 and TRBJ1-1, is KAGVTQTPRYLIKTRGQQVTLSCSPISGHRSVSWYQQTPGQGLQFLFEYFSETQRNKGNFPGRFSGRQFSNSRSEMNVSTLELGDSALYLCASSGGTGLNTEAFFGQGTRLTVV.

The chain carries TRBV29-1 and TRBJ2-5; D is possibly TRBD1 (8 bases). CDR3 size: 13 residues. Trimming took 7 bases from V and 4 from J, leaving 16 bases between them. Germline CDR1 and CDR2: SQVTM and ANQGSEA. The chain's CDR3 is CSGWTGRGETQYF. The DNA for the CDR3 is TGCAGCGGGTGGACAGGGAGGGGAGAGACCCAGTACTTC.

The V and J genes are TRBV15 and TRBJ1-2; D is unclear. Between the trimmed V and J ends, which lost 3 bases and 4 bases, there was a span of 12 bases. This CDR3 comprises 14 residues. Germline V CDR1 and CDR2: LNHNV, YYDKDF (reference sequence). The CDR3 region has the DNA TGTGCCACCAGCAGGTCCGGGCCCTCCTATGGCTACACCTTC. Translated, it gives CATSRSGPSYGYTF.

This clone was seen a few times. CDR3 region: CSQRVGRETQYF. Here the CDR3 DNA reads TGCAGCCAACGTGTAGGCCGAGAGACCCAGTACTTC. The chain recombines TRBV29-1 with TRBJ2-5, with D unclear. The CDR3 is 12 residues long. In germline, CDR1 is SQVTM, CDR2 ANQGSEA. Trimming stripped 8 bases from V and 4 bases from J, with 14 bases between.

The chain carries TRBV9 and TRBJ1-5; TRBD1 aligns across 8 bases. The trim removed 2 bases at V and 3 bases at J, leaving 4 bases unmatched. Per the germline V gene, CDR1 is SGDLS and CDR2 is YYNGEE. The CDR3 has 15 amino acids. The chain's CDR3 is CASSVGTGNNQPQHF. The CDR3 DNA reads TGTGCCAGCAGCGTCGGGACAGGAAACAATCAGCCCCAGCATTTT.

This clone was counted once. The J gene is TRBJ1-1, the V gene TRBV29-1; TRBD1 is a possible D gene (5 bases). CDR3 size: 13 residues. Germline lookup yields CDR1 SQVTM and CDR2 ANQGSEA. Trimming cost V 4 bases and J 1 base, with 10 bases left between them. The CDR3 DNA follows: TGCAGCGTTGTGGGCAGGGCGAACACTGAAGCTTTCTTT. Amino acids: CSVVGRANTEAFF.

This chain uses TRBV5-4 with TRBJ1-2, with D unclear. This CDR3 is 14 amino acids long. V was shortened by 1 base and J by 8 bases, with 15 bases between the two germline ends. Germline V gene sequence: CDR1 SGHNT, CDR2 YYREEE (reference sequence). The CDR3 DNA reads as TGTGCCAGCAGCTTGTTGTCTAGGGATTACGGCTACACCTTC. Translating it yields CASSLLSRDYGYTF.

The gene calls are TRBV25-1 and TRBJ1-2; 8 bases match TRBD1. Per the germline V gene, CDR1 is MGHDK and CDR2 is SYGVNS. Germline trimming cut 5 bases from V and 8 bases from J; bases unmatched to any gene: 7. The CDR3 loop spans 13 amino acids. CDR3 region: CASSWTGQRGYTF. The CDR3 nucleotides are TGTGCCAGCAGTTGGACAGGGCAGCGCGGCTACACCTTC.